This passage covers 27 T cell receptor beta chains from one sample sequenced in a study of Ad26.COV2.S vaccination and SARS-CoV-2 variants. Sample treatment: about 20 received Ad26.COV2.S at low or high dose, single or two shots; about 5 received placebo; per-sample allocation not given. At day 63 after the first vaccine or placebo injection, samples were drawn. Sequenced by immunoSEQ multiplex PCR; TCRdb stores in-frame clones only, minus some. The repertoire holds 250,000 to 300,000 clones, with roughly 86% as singletons. The sample here was peripheral blood, taken in a trial of Ad26.COV2.S vaccine versus placebo. These receptors originate from a person aged 18-60 years who received the Ad26.COV2.S COVID-19 vaccine or a placebo.

This clone was seen only once. A read error may account for a junction end that differs from germline. The chain links TRBV6-1 to TRBJ1-2, with TRBD1 as a possible D gene (5 bases). CDR1 is MNHNS, CDR2 SASEGT, per germline. This CDR3 is built from 15 residues. CDR3 loop: CASSEASGTKYGYTF. The DNA for the CDR3 is TGTGCCAGCAGTGAAGCGTCGGGGACTAAATATGGCTACACCTTC.

This clone has just one count. The chain employs TRBV5-5 and TRBJ1-2, with TRBD1 as a possible D gene (5 bases). Germline CDR1 is SGHKS and CDR2 is YYEKEE (reference sequence). This CDR3 comprises 13 residues. Trimming removed 0 bases from V and 6 bases from J, with 9 bases in between. The CDR3 protein is CASSLAGADGYTF. CDR3 DNA: TGTGCCAGCAGCTTGGCCGGGGCCGATGGCTACACCTTC.

This clone was picked up one time. The genes are TRBV5-4 and TRBJ2-7, with 8 bases that match TRBD1. Germline loops: CDR1 SGHNT, CDR2 YYREEE (reference sequence). The junction had 4 bases not matched to a gene; V was cut back by 4 bases and J by 4 bases. The CDR3 spans 13 residues. CDR3 protein: CASSRNRGYEQYF. CDR3 DNA: TGTGCCAGCAGCCGAAACAGGGGGTACGAGCAGTACTTC.

This sequence joins TRBV25-1 and TRBJ1-6; no clear D gene. The germline CDR1 and CDR2 sequences are MGHDK and SYGVNS. The CDR3 runs 13 residues. Trimming removed 6 bases at V and 6 bases at J, with 9 bases between. The CDR3 protein is CASRSTSNSPLHF. Here the CDR3 DNA reads TGTGCCAGCAGGAGCACCTCTAATTCACCCCTCCACTTT. Based on the CDR3 plus reference TRBV25-1 and TRBJ1-6, the full variable domain is EADIYQTPRYLVIGTGKKITLECSQTMGHDKMYWYQQDPGMELHLIHYSYGVNSTEKGDLSSESTVSRIRTEHFPLTLESARPSHTSQYLCASRSTSNSPLHFGNGTRLTVT.

In nucleotides, the CDR3 is TGTGCCTGGACAGGGAACAGGGGTGGTGGCTACACCTTC. This gives the protein CAWTGNRGGGYTF. J is TRBJ1-2 and V is TRBV30; 7 positions match TRBD1. The CDR3 length is 13 residues. After removal of 4 bases from V and 7 bases from J, the junction contained 9 bases not matched to a gene. Germline V lookup: CDR1 GTSNPN, CDR2 SVGIG (reference sequence).

In its sample, this clone was seen a few times. The chain uses TRBV5-1 and TRBJ2-7; either TRBD1 or TRBD2 may supply D (5 bases each). V dropped 6 bases and J dropped 5 bases, with 24 bases sitting between them. Germline-derived CDR1 and CDR2 are SGHRS and YFSETQ. The CDR3 sequence is 16 residues long. The CDR3 loop is CASTALTSGAVDEQYF. The CDR3 region has the DNA TGCGCCAGCACCGCCCTTACCTCCGGGGCCGTGGACGAGCAGTACTTC.

The rearrangement joins TRBV28 to TRBJ2-7, with D tentatively TRBD1 (5 bases). This CDR3 spans 12 amino acids. V shed 1 base and J shed 4 bases, with 5 bases lying between them. Germline CDR1 is MDHEN and CDR2 is SYDVKM. For the CDR3, the DNA is TGTGCCAGCAGTTTATCAGGGTACGAGCAGTACTTC. Translated, it gives CASSLSGYEQYF.

This sequence joins TRBV3-1 (or the pseudogene TRBV3-2) and TRBJ2-3; TRBD2 matches at 11 bases. The CDR3 runs to 17 residues. Germline V gene data show CDR1 as LGHDT and CDR2 as YNNKEL (reference sequence). Trimming cost V 0 bases and J 2 bases; bases outside gene matches: 4. CDR3 sequence (DNA): TGTGCCAGCAGCCAAGACTCTAGCGGGGGGTCCACAGATACGCAGTATTTT. Translated, it gives CASSQDSSGGSTDTQYF.

The chain employs TRBV24-1 and TRBJ2-2; no clear D gene. From germline, CDR1 is KGHDR and CDR2 SFDVKD. The CDR3 length is 14 residues. V was cut by 3 bases and J by 1 base, with 5 bases left in between. In nucleotides, the CDR3 is TGTGCCACCAGTGATCCCAAGAACACCGGGGAGCTGTTTTTT. Translated, it gives CATSDPKNTGELFF.

This chain joins TRBV6-5 and TRBJ1-2; TRBD1 matches 8 bases. Losses at the gene ends were 2 bases for V and 4 bases for J; bases not matched to a gene: 3. The CDR3 totals 14 residues. Germline V gene sequence: CDR1 MNHEY, CDR2 SVGAGI. Here the CDR3 reads CASSYGTGTYGYTF. The CDR3 DNA reads TGTGCCAGCAGTTACGGGACAGGTACCTATGGCTACACCTTC.

In nucleotides, the CDR3 is TGTGCCAGTAGTCCGACGGATACCTACAATGAGCAGTTCTTC. Translation gives CASSPTDTYNEQFF. The V and J genes are TRBV19 and TRBJ2-1; no definite D call. The CDR3 runs to 14 residues. Per germline, CDR1 LNHDA and CDR2 SQIVND (reference sequence). With 5 bases removed from V and 2 bases from J, the gap between germline ends came to 10 bases.

The V and J genes are TRBV5-4 and TRBJ2-7; 9 bases map to TRBD1. Unmatched junction bases numbered 12, after V lost 0 bases and J lost 8 bases. There are 16 residues in the CDR3. CDR1 and CDR2 (germline): SGHNT, YYREEE (reference sequence). As DNA, the CDR3 is TGTGCCAGCAGCTTGGGGACGGGACAGGGTTCCACCCAGCAGTACTTC. Encoded protein: CASSLGTGQGSTQQYF.

The chain employs TRBV13 and TRBJ2-7; D gene uncertain. V gave up 2 bases and J gave up 0 bases, with 14 bases separating them. The CDR3 has 16 amino acids. CDR1 is PRHDT and CDR2 is FYEKMQ in the germline V gene (reference sequence). As DNA, the CDR3 is TGTGCCAGCAGCTTATTGAGGTCCGGCTTCTCCTACGAGCAGTACTTC. It is translated as CASSLLRSGFSYEQYF.

The V call is TRBV27, the J call TRBJ1-1, with no clear D. The CDR3 runs 14 residues. Trimming left V 2 bases short and J 0 bases short, with 7 bases between. The germline CDR1 and CDR2 sequences are MNHEY and SMNVEV (reference sequence). Here the CDR3 DNA reads TGTGCCAGCAGTTTAATGGGCTTGAACACTGAAGCTTTCTTT. Translating it yields CASSLMGLNTEAFF.

The chain recombines TRBV25-1 with TRBJ2-5, with 13 positions matching TRBD2. After removal of 3 bases from V and 5 bases from J, the junction contained 6 bases not matched to a gene. Germline V gene data show CDR1 as MGHDK and CDR2 as SYGVNS. The CDR3 contains 16 residues. The CDR3 sequence: CASSDHGLAGAETQYF. The CDR3 DNA sequence: TGTGCCAGCAGTGATCATGGACTAGCGGGAGCGGAGACCCAGTACTTC. Complete variable domain (other parts from reference TRBV25-1 and TRBJ2-5): EADIYQTPRYLVIGTGKKITLECSQTMGHDKMYWYQQDPGMELHLIHYSYGVNSTEKGDLSSESTVSRIRTEHFPLTLESARPSHTSQYLCASSDHGLAGAETQYFGPGTRLLVL.

This chain uses TRBV15 with TRBJ2-2; unclear D gene. Trimming cost V 0 bases and J 5 bases, with 10 bases left between them. Germline V CDR1 and CDR2: LNHNV, YYDKDF (reference sequence). This CDR3 region has 15 residues. Here the CDR3 DNA reads TGTGCCACCAGCAGAGAAGTAGTGGGGACCGGGGAGCTGTTTTTT. Amino acids: CATSREVVGTGELFF. Variable domain in full (rest from reference TRBV15 and TRBJ2-2): DAMVIQNPRYQVTQFGKPVTLSCSQTLNHNVMYWYQQKSSQAPKLLFHYYDKDFNNEADTPDNFQSRRPNTSFCFLDIRSPGLGDTAMYLCATSREVVGTGELFFGEGSRLTVL.

This clone was seen more than once but under ten times. The genes are TRBV29-1 and TRBJ1-5; 10 positions match TRBD1. The CDR3 is made up of 13 amino acids. CDR1 SQVTM and CDR2 ANQGSEA come from the germline V gene. V lost 1 base, J lost 7 bases, and 1 base stayed unmatched. CDR3 residues: CSVEVDRGQPQHF. The DNA for the CDR3 is TGCAGCGTTGAAGTGGACAGGGGGCAGCCCCAGCATTTT.

The chain recombines TRBV9 with TRBJ1-5; TRBD1 matches 9 bases. Germline V gives CDR1 SGDLS, CDR2 YYNGEE. J lost 5 bases, V lost 3 bases, and 9 bases had no gene match. This CDR3 comprises 16 residues. The CDR3 region has the DNA TGTGCCAGCAGCGGGGGGACAGGACAGGGGTATCAGCCCCAGCATTTT. Its translation is CASSGGTGQGYQPQHF.

The chain recombines TRBV6-5 with TRBJ1-2; D gene ambiguous. Germline CDR1 reads MNHEY; CDR2 reads SVGAGI. V lost 4 bases and J 4 bases, leaving 16 bases between the germline ends. The CDR3 is 15 residues long. CDR3 protein: CASSSTGAVPYGYTF. For the CDR3, the DNA is TGTGCCAGCAGTTCTACCGGCGCGGTTCCCTATGGCTACACCTTC.

This clone was detected only a few times. The rearrangement joins TRBV24-1 to TRBJ1-1, with 12 bases that match TRBD1. Germline assignment: CDR1 KGHDR and CDR2 SFDVKD. V shed 7 bases, J shed 10 bases, and the junction held 9 bases outside the gene matches. The CDR3 extends over 14 amino acids. The CDR3 nucleotides are TGTGCCACCAGCCAAACCCCGGGACAGGGGGCAGCTTTCTTT. Its protein product is CATSQTPGQGAAFF.

This rearrangement joins TRBV19 to TRBJ1-5, with a weak D call TRBD1 (5 bases). The CDR3 has 15 amino acids. The ends were cut back, 5 bases at V and 2 bases at J, with 13 bases in the middle. CDR1 is LNHDA and CDR2 is SQIVND in the germline V gene (reference sequence). The DNA for the CDR3 is TGTGCCAGTAGTTCAGGGAACGAGGGCAATCAGCCCCAGCATTTT. As protein: CASSSGNEGNQPQHF.

The chain recombines TRBV15 with TRBJ1-5; tentative D call: TRBD1 (5 bases). The CDR3 length is 14 residues. With 5 bases removed from V and 6 bases from J, the gap between germline ends came to 14 bases. Germline values: CDR1 LNHNV, CDR2 YYDKDF (reference sequence). The CDR3 region is CATSALVGGQPQHF. CDR3 sequence (DNA): TGTGCCACCAGCGCCCTGGTTGGGGGTCAGCCCCAGCATTTT. Variable domain in full (rest from reference TRBV15 and TRBJ1-5): DAMVIQNPRYQVTQFGKPVTLSCSQTLNHNVMYWYQQKSSQAPKLLFHYYDKDFNNEADTPDNFQSRRPNTSFCFLDIRSPGLGDTAMYLCATSALVGGQPQHFGDGTRLSIL.

The chain links TRBV5-1 to TRBJ2-1; TRBD1 matches at 7 bases. Germline-derived CDR1 and CDR2 are SGHRS and YFSETQ. Trimming removed 0 bases from V and 7 bases from J; junction bases left unmatched: 10. The CDR3 length is 16 residues. The CDR3 DNA reads as TGCGCCAGCAGCTTGGTAGGACAGGCCCAATTAAATGAGCAGTTCTTC. This codes for CASSLVGQAQLNEQFF.

V and J are TRBV5-1 and TRBJ1-5; 9 bases line up with TRBD1. J gave up 6 bases and V 4 bases, and 14 bases lay outside the gene matches. Germline CDR1 is SGHRS and CDR2 is YFSETQ. This CDR3 spans 17 amino acids. CDR3 sequence (DNA): TGCGCCAGCAGCCCCGGGACAGGGTTGATGCGCGGTCAGCCCCAGCATTTT. As protein: CASSPGTGLMRGQPQHF.

This chain joins TRBV30 and TRBJ1-2; D gene uncertain. Germline CDR1 and CDR2: GTSNPN and SVGIG (reference sequence). V gave up 6 bases and J gave up 6 bases, with 11 bases separating them. The CDR3 is 11 amino acids. The CDR3 sequence: CACEIYHGYTF. CDR3 DNA: TGTGCCTGTGAAATCTACCATGGCTACACCTTC.

The chain links TRBV6-6 to TRBJ2-5, with 9 bases lining up with TRBD1. V shed 5 bases, J shed 3 bases, and the junction held 4 bases outside the gene matches. Per the germline V gene, CDR1 is MNHNY and CDR2 is SVGAGI (reference sequence). The CDR3 totals 14 residues. The CDR3 nucleotides are TGTGCCAGCAGTCGACGGACAGGGGAAGAGACCCAGTACTTC. Protein: CASSRRTGEETQYF.

The chain employs TRBV6-1 and TRBJ2-2; D unresolved. The CDR3 sequence is 14 residues long. Germline loops: CDR1 MNHNS, CDR2 SASEGT. Trimming shortened V by 2 bases and J by 3 bases, and 7 bases separated the two germline ends. Here the CDR3 reads CASSENPYTGELFF. Here the CDR3 DNA reads TGTGCCAGCAGTGAAAACCCATACACCGGGGAGCTGTTTTTT.